This TCR beta chain was recorded in a study of beta chain features in type 1 diabetes. The study's findings and limits: A moderate, significant TCRB CDR3 shortening appeared in type 1 diabetes across four CD4+ subsets.

Remarks on this clone: Its antigen is unknown.

The isolated RNA, all of it, was reverse transcribed, so expressed TCRB transcripts were what got sequenced. Repertoires were generated with immunoSEQ multiplex PCR, while TCRdb's copy carries only in-frame clones and drops some. The sample carries some 130,000 clones, around 10% recorded once. Sequencing used central memory CD4+ T cells from blood. This receptor was identified in a man aged 25 to 40 with type 1 diabetes.

In nucleotides, the CDR3 is TGTGCCAGCAGCATCGGGACAGGGAACACTGAAGCTTTCTTT. Residues: CASSIGTGNTEAFF. V and J are TRBV7-9 and TRBJ1-1; 8 bases line up with TRBD1. The germline V gene has CDR1 SEHNR and CDR2 FQNEAQ (reference sequence). J was trimmed by 1 base and V by 5 bases; bases with no gene match: 3. The CDR3 sequence is 14 residues long.